The 9 T cell receptor beta chains below all came from one sample that was sequenced in a study of control samples from healthy donors and cancer patients. The assay was immunoSEQ multiplex PCR, and TCRdb's table has in-frame clones only and misses some. Found here are about 130,000 clones, around 90% of them singletons; the top ten hold around 5.1%. What was sequenced was blood. Receptor source: a man aged 18 to 35 in good health.

The chain is built from TRBV11-2 and TRBJ1-5, with D maybe TRBD1 (5 bases). The CDR3 is 15 residues long. Germline CDR1 is SGHAT and CDR2 is FQNNGV. V was pared by 5 bases and J by 1 base, with 12 bases between. DNA for the CDR3: TGTGCCAGCAGCGCGCTCCGGGGGAGCAATCAGCCCCAGCATTTT. Protein sequence: CASSALRGSNQPQHF.

The sample holds one count of this clone. The V gene is TRBV5-4, the J gene TRBJ2-3; TRBD2 is a possible D gene (5 bases). The CDR3 extends over 17 amino acids. With 0 bases removed from V and 0 bases from J, the gap between germline ends came to 14 bases. Germline CDR1 reads SGHNT; CDR2 reads YYREEE (reference sequence). CDR3: CASSLVRVGVSTDTQYF. In nucleotides, the CDR3 is TGTGCCAGCAGCTTGGTGCGGGTCGGGGTTAGCACAGATACGCAGTATTTT.

This chain connects TRBV6-5 to TRBJ1-3; the D is unclear. The CDR3 spans 14 residues. Germline CDR1 reads MNHEY; CDR2 reads SVGAGI. Trimming left V 2 bases short and J 4 bases short, with 9 bases between. The CDR3 DNA follows: TGTGCCAGCAGTTACCTGGGGTCAGGAAACACCATATATTTT. Translated: CASSYLGSGNTIYF.

This clone showed up just once. The J gene is TRBJ1-1, the V gene TRBV11-2; D might be TRBD1 (6 bases). CDR3 length equals 14 residues. V lost 3 bases, J lost 3 bases, and 11 bases lay in between. CDR1 is SGHAT and CDR2 is FQNNGV in the germline V gene. CDR3 sequence: CASSFSGVDTEAFF. DNA for the CDR3: TGTGCCAGCAGCTTTTCAGGGGTGGACACTGAAGCTTTCTTT.

This chain links TRBV5-1 with TRBJ2-5; 10 bases agree with TRBD2. Trimming took 4 bases from V and 0 from J; bases not matched to a gene: 6. Germline V gene lookup returns CDR1 SGHRS and CDR2 YFSETQ. This CDR3 comprises 16 residues. The CDR3 is CASSKSGGVNQETQYF. The CDR3 DNA sequence: TGCGCCAGCAGCAAAAGCGGGGGGGTAAACCAAGAGACCCAGTACTTC.

J is TRBJ2-1 and V is TRBV5-1; 7 nucleotides match TRBD2. Germline assignment: CDR1 SGHRS and CDR2 YFSETQ. The CDR3 extends over 15 amino acids. Trimming took 4 bases from V and 1 from J; bases not matched to a gene: 5. CDR3 sequence reads: CASSLAGVSYNEQFF. CDR3 nucleotide sequence: TGCGCCAGCAGCCTTGCGGGAGTGTCCTACAATGAGCAGTTCTTC.

In this sample, this clone turned up once. V usage is TRBV5-4 and J usage is TRBJ1-2; D may be TRBD1 (5 bases). Trimming took off 4 bases at V and 8 bases at J, with 18 bases between the two ends. The CDR3 consists of 14 residues. CDR1 and CDR2 from the germline V gene are SGHNT and YYREEE (reference sequence). The DNA for the CDR3 is TGTGCCAGCAGCCTCGACCGGGGGGTGAGCGGCTACACCTTC. Translating gives CASSLDRGVSGYTF. Full variable domain (rest looked up from reference TRBV5-4 and TRBJ1-2): ETGVTQSPTHLIKTRGQQVTLRCSSQSGHNTVSWYQQALGQGPQFIFQYYREEENGRGNFPPRFSGLQFPNYSSELNVNALELDDSALYLCASSLDRGVSGYTFGSGTRLTVV.

In its sample, this clone was seen once. The genes are TRBV19 and TRBJ2-1; D is tentatively TRBD1 or TRBD2 (5 bases each). This CDR3 contains 15 residues. Germline V gene data show CDR1 as LNHDA and CDR2 as SQIVND (reference sequence). Trimming stripped 2 bases from V and 2 bases from J, with 10 bases between. The CDR3 nucleotides read TGTGCCAGTAGTATATTGGGACGAACCTACAATGAGCAGTTCTTC. Its translation: CASSILGRTYNEQFF.

The V gene is TRBV3-1 (or the pseudogene TRBV3-2), the J gene TRBJ2-2, with D possibly matching TRBD1 (6 bases). The CDR3 is 15 residues long. The V and J ends lost 5 bases and 3 bases respectively, with 13 bases between them. CDR1 and CDR2 (germline): LGHDT, YNNKEL (reference sequence). The CDR3 bases are TGTGCCAGCAGCGACACAGGGATGGACACCGGGGAGCTGTTTTTT. This translates into CASSDTGMDTGELFF.